These 12 T cell receptor beta chains share one sample of origin, sequenced in a study of beta chain features in type 1 diabetes. Expressed TCRB transcripts were sequenced because the entire RNA isolate underwent reverse transcription. Produced via immunoSEQ multiplex PCR; TCRdb's table is partial and in-frame only. The sample has under 950,000 clones; roughly a sixth are singletons. The specimen was naive CD4+ T cells from blood. These receptors were collected from a woman younger than 35 in good health.

This clone was counted a single time. The chain carries TRBV27 and TRBJ2-3; D remains ambiguous. The germline V and J ends were trimmed by 2 bases and 4 bases, with 10 bases remaining between them. Germline V gene data show CDR1 as MNHEY and CDR2 as SMNVEV (reference sequence). This CDR3 has 14 residues. This CDR3 reads CASSLRFSADTQYF. The CDR3 DNA follows: TGTGCCAGCAGTTTAAGGTTCAGCGCAGATACGCAGTATTTT.

This clone was observed a few times. The V and J genes are TRBV4-2 and TRBJ1-4; the match to TRBD1 covers 7 bases. V shed 1 base and J 3 bases; nucleotides not matched to a gene: 5. The CDR3 length is 16 residues. CDR1 and CDR2 (germline): LGHNA, YNFKEQ. CDR3 loop: CASSQVDREANEKLFF. The CDR3 region has the DNA TGTGCCAGCAGCCAAGTAGACAGGGAGGCTAATGAAAAACTGTTTTTT.

This clone was observed a handful of times. The CDR3, as DNA: TGTGCCAGCAGTTTCCTCCGGACTAGCGGGAGGACAGATACGCAGTATTTT. This encodes CASSFLRTSGRTDTQYF. This rearrangement joins TRBV28 to TRBJ2-3, with 14 positions matching TRBD2. The CDR3 covers 17 residues. CDR1 is MDHEN and CDR2 is SYDVKM in the germline V gene. The V gene end was trimmed by 3 bases and the J gene end by 3 bases; junction bases not matched to a gene: 5.

Only a few counts were recorded for this clone. The CDR3 region has the DNA TGTGCCAGCGCCCCTACAAGCGGGAGGGGAAATGAGCAGTTCTTC. Its translation is CASAPTSGRGNEQFF. J is TRBJ2-1 and V is TRBV7-3, with 10 bases fitting TRBD2. Germline-derived CDR1 and CDR2 are SGHTA and FQGTGA. Trimming at V came to 8 bases and at J to 7 bases, leaving 11 bases not matched to a gene. The CDR3 covers 15 residues.

This clone was recorded a few times. The chain employs TRBV28 and TRBJ2-1, with TRBD2 matching over 7 bases. Germline V gene data show CDR1 as MDHEN and CDR2 as SYDVKM. This CDR3 contains 19 residues. The junction had 14 bases not matched to a gene; V was cut back by 3 bases and J by 0 bases. This CDR3 reads CASSLGRDGGGSSYNEQFF. The CDR3 bases are TGTGCCAGCAGTTTGGGTCGGGATGGCGGGGGAAGCTCCTACAATGAGCAGTTCTTC. The entire variable domain, with the rest obtained from reference TRBV28 and TRBJ2-1, is as follows: DVKVTQSSRYLVKRTGEKVFLECVQDMDHENMFWYRQDPGLGLRLIYFSYDVKMKEKGDIPEGYSVSREKKERFSLILESASTNQTSMYLCASSLGRDGGGSSYNEQFFGPGTRLTVL.

This clone was seen a handful of times. The V gene is TRBV15, the J gene TRBJ2-1; D possibly corresponds to TRBD2 (5 bases). Trimming took off 5 bases at V and 6 bases at J, with 20 bases between the two ends. The CDR3 consists of 16 residues. The germline gives CDR1 LNHNV, CDR2 YYDKDF (reference sequence). DNA for the CDR3: TGTGCCACCAGCCCACGGACGGGAAGAACCCCCAATGAGCAGTTCTTC. Its translation: CATSPRTGRTPNEQFF.

This clone was observed a handful of times. This chain joins TRBV7-9 and TRBJ2-7; maybe TRBD1 (6 bases). Germline-derived CDR1 and CDR2 are SEHNR and FQNEAQ (reference sequence). The ends were cut back, 4 bases at V and 5 bases at J, with 18 bases in the middle. The CDR3 is 15 amino acids. The CDR3 reads CASSSLPRTAHEQYF. The CDR3, as DNA: TGTGCCAGCAGCTCTTTACCACGGACAGCTCACGAGCAGTACTTC.

The chain links TRBV29-1 to TRBJ2-3; 13 nucleotides agree with TRBD2. The J segment lost 2 bases and the V segment lost 7 bases, leaving 15 bases of the junction unmatched. Germline V gene data show CDR1 as SQVTM and CDR2 as ANQGSEA. The CDR3 is 18 residues long. CDR3 sequence reads: CSATGTSGIAWNTDTQYF. The CDR3 bases are TGCAGCGCAACCGGGACTAGCGGGATAGCGTGGAACACAGATACGCAGTATTTT.

The V call is TRBV18, the J call TRBJ2-2, with 10 bases fitting TRBD2. CDR1 is KGHSH, CDR2 LQKENI, per germline. The CDR3 extends over 18 amino acids. V lost 3 bases and J lost 2; bases outside the gene matches: 9. The chain's CDR3 is CASSPQASGSDNTGELFF. CDR3 nucleotide sequence: TGTGCCAGCTCACCTCAGGCTAGCGGGAGTGACAACACCGGGGAGCTGTTTTTT.

The chain carries TRBV15 and TRBJ1-1; 8 bases line up with TRBD1. Germline-derived CDR1 and CDR2 are LNHNV and YYDKDF (reference sequence). The ends lost 0 bases at V and 7 bases at J; junction bases unmatched: 4. There are 14 residues in the CDR3. CDR3 coding DNA: TGTGCCACCAGCAGAGATCAAACAGGGGGTGAAGCTTTCTTT. Amino acids: CATSRDQTGGEAFF.

The V gene is TRBV5-1, the J gene TRBJ2-5; TRBD2 agrees at 9 bases. In germline, CDR1 is SGHRS, CDR2 YFSETQ. The CDR3 runs to 14 residues. V lost 0 bases to trimming and J lost 4 bases; unmatched junction nucleotides: 1. For the CDR3, the DNA is TGCGCCAGCAGCTTGGCACTAGCGGGAGAGACCCAGTACTTC. Its protein is CASSLALAGETQYF.

This clone was counted only a few times. The chain carries TRBV27 and TRBJ2-1, with TRBD2 identical over 10 bases. CDR1 is MNHEY, CDR2 SMNVEV, per germline (reference sequence). The CDR3 totals 16 residues. Trimming took 8 bases from V and 5 from J; bases not matched to a gene: 12. The CDR3 nucleotides are TGTGCCAGCCGGCTGGGACTAGCGCCAGGGGACAATGAGCAGTTCTTC. Protein: CASRLGLAPGDNEQFF.